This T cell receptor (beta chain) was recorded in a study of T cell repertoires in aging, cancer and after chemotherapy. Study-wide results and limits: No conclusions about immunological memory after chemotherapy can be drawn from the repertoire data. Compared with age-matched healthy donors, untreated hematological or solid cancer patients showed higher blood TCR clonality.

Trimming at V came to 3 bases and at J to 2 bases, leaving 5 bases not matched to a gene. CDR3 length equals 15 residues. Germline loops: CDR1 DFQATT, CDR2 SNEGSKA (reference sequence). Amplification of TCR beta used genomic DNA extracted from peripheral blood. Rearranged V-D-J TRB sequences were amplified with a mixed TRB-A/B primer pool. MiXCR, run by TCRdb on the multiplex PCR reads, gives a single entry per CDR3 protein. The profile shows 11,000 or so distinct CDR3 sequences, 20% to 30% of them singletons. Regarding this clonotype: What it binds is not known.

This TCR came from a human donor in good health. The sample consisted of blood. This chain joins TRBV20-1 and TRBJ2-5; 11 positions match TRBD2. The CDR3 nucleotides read TGCAGTGCTAGGGATAGCGGGAGGGGGCAAGAGACCCAGTACTTC. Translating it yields CSARDSGRGQETQYF.